Given below is one T cell receptor (beta chain) in context. The antigen this receptor binds is unknown. One base away there is no much larger clone; base qualities are not given. The germline V gene (reference sequence) gives CDR1 as LGHDT and CDR2 as YNNKEL. From the cysteine through the phenylalanine, the CDR3 covers 13 amino acids. Left in the record is the CDR3 DNA by itself, 39 bases read in frame from the first base. Trimmed from V: 0 bases; trimmed from J: 9 bases; junction bases lacking a gene match: 5. These data originate in a study of Graves' ophthalmopathy and Graves' hyperthyroidism (dated by TCRdb to the late 2010s). With regard to the full study: Peripheral blood was collected before any treatment was given, at the time of initial diagnosis. Following sample collection, hyperthyroidism patients were given methimazole at a starting dose of 30 mg daily, and ophthalmopathy patients were given high-dose intravenous methylprednisolone. In several hyperthyroidism patients, the T-cell repertoires found in thyroid tissue were compared with those found in blood. An independent validation cohort comprised some 19 hyperthyroidism patients and 15 to 17 patients who later progressed from hyperthyroidism to ophthalmopathy. TCR beta repertoire signatures were used to distinguish Graves' ophthalmopathy from Graves' hyperthyroidism and to predict progression to ophthalmopathy. In total, 135 blood samples were TCR-sequenced: approximately 42 ophthalmopathy, 75 hyperthyroidism and some 17 hyperthyroidism-to-ophthalmopathy patients. To explore V-J signatures that separate ophthalmopathy from hyperthyroidism, a discovery set of about 100 patients was enrolled, consisting of about 45 with ophthalmopathy and around 57 with stable hyperthyroidism.

For repertoire sequencing, the TCR beta CDR3 regions were amplified from RNA transcripts. The first round was an RT-PCR using HTBI primers with the Qiagen OneStep RT-PCR kit, and this first round was followed by a second-round multiplex PCR, then size selection and purification. Libraries were sequenced on an Illumina HiSeq2000 using paired-end 100 bp reads. Per the original workflow: SOAPnuke was used for read processing, and reads with adapters, uncalled bases, a mean Phred below 15, or no exact constant-primer or identifier match were discarded. High-quality paired reads were merged with COPE v1.2.5. Each unique nucleotide sequence was defined as a clonotype, and clonotypes were aligned to IMGT TRB V, D and J references with MiTCR v1.1. The analysis was limited to V-J combinations with a frequency above 0.0001, which together covered over 98% of repertoires. For each V-J combination, a TCR clonal expansion and chaos score was defined as F50 clonal expansion divided by the chaos observed in the TCRdist matrix. Welch's t-statistics and random forest were used to reduce the features to roughly 14 V-J combinations, which were then used as input to a naive Bayes classifier. The similarity between thyroid and blood repertoires was quantified using the Morisita-Horn index. Using fastp trimming at Q25 and MiXCR clonotype assembly, TCRdb reanalyzed the public sequencing data and kept in-frame beta chains. Every entry covers one CDR3 protein and lists the most common genes and DNA from its rows. It is TCRdb's table, rather than the study itself, that gives the V and J calls and clone size. For this sample there are approximately 700,000 distinct CDR3 sequences; roughly two fifths appear just once. The ten largest clones add up to 40% to 45% of the sample.

Ophthalmopathy patients were characterized by moderately to severely active disease, a Clinical Activity Score of at least 3, a NOSPECS grade of at least 4, and a disease duration under 3 months. Patients with other autoimmune diseases, uncontrolled infections, pregnancy or lactation were excluded from the study. Clinical symptoms, serum thyroxine, TRAb, thyroid ultrasound and orbital computed tomography formed the basis of the diagnosis. Ficoll-Paque density gradient centrifugation was used to isolate PBMCs from approximately 10 ml of fresh peripheral blood. Total RNA was extracted with Trizol reagent and quality-checked on an Agilent 2100 Bioanalyzer. The full study reports these points: Among expanded thyroid clonotypes with frequency above 0.001, most also showed up in blood, which suggests that blood repertoires may reflect the thyroid immune response. No statistical method was used to predetermine the sample size, and group allocation was not hidden from the investigators. In validation, the model predicted ophthalmopathy progression with nearly 71% sensitivity and less than 80% specificity; more than ten predicted patients were CT-confirmed with GO in a median of approximately six months. In cross-validation, the 13-signature model distinguished ophthalmopathy from stable hyperthyroidism with just over 85% sensitivity and over 81% specificity, while in the test set the corresponding values were about 79% and 69%.

Rearrangement joined TRBV3-1 to TRBJ2-7; 7 bases in the junction line up with TRBD2. Specimen: peripheral blood. The sequence was obtained from an adult man with Graves' ophthalmopathy. The DNA sequence is as follows: TGTGCCAGCAGCCAAGAGGGAGGGGCAGGGCAGTACTTC. Its coded protein is CASSQEGGAGQYF.